The clone carrying this T cell receptor beta chain was picked up many times. Its antigen is still unknown. Preparing the TCRbeta library involved the use of unique molecular identifiers. A single record per CDR3 protein comes from TCRdb applying MiXCR to the PCR reads. Among hundreds of thousands of distinct CDR3 sequences listed, approximately 13% were seen once. These data originate in a study of T-cell reconstitution after alpha-beta-depleted transplantation in children. Regarding the study as a whole: Reportedly, only several hundred clones from non-depleted graft cells drove alpha-beta T-cell counts at about two months. After one year, T-cell counts and TCRbeta diversity mostly came from new T cells. Surviving recipient T cells and thymic progenitors produced the high day-60 TCRbeta diversity seen in some patients.

Trimming stripped 11 bases from V and 0 bases from J, with 13 bases between. This CDR3 is built from 14 residues. The germline gives CDR1 ENHRY, CDR2 SYGVKD. Sequenced here: PBMCs, mostly from graft donor cells, sampled 360 days after TCRalphabeta/CD19-depleted stem cell transplant. The J gene is TRBJ2-2, the V gene TRBV10-3, with D possibly matching TRBD2 (6 bases). The clonotype comes from a male patient younger than 18 who had a stem cell transplant for acute myeloid leukemia, so the T cells may come from the graft donor. As DNA, the CDR3 is TGTGCCCTCCAGAGGGAGGCGAACACCGGGGAGCTGTTTTTT. This translates into CALQREANTGELFF.